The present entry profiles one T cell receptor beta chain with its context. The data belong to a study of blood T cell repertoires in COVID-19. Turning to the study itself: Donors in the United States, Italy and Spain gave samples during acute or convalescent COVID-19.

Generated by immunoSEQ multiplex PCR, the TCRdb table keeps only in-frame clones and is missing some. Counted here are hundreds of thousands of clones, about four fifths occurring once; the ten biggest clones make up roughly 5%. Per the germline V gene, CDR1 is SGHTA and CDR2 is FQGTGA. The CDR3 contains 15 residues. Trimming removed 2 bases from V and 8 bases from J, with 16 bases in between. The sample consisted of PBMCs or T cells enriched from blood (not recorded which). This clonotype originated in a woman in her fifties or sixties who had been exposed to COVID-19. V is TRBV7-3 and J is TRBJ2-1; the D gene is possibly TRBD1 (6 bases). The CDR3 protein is CASSLVRGGRDEQFF. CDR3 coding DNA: TGTGCCAGCAGCTTAGTACGAGGGGGAAGAGATGAGCAGTTCTTC.